This TCR beta chain was sequenced in a study of tumor and adjacent non-tumor tissue in lung cancer (dated by TCRdb to the late 2010s). Context from the whole study: Patients with adenocarcinoma (around 13), squamous cell carcinoma (2) and small cell lung cancer (1) were included in the cohort. The roughly 15 patients were aged roughly 31 to 80 years, included around ten men and 5 women, and had TNM stage I to III disease. Sequencing produced around 130,000,000 productive TCRbeta reads in total, an average of about 4.5 million reads per sample. Bulk TCRbeta repertoires were compared between lung tumor tissue and matched distant non-tumor lung tissue obtained from fewer than 18 lung cancer patients. TCRbeta CDR3 sequencing was performed on 25 to 35 paired specimens, with one tumor sample and one normal lung sample collected per patient. Study-wide conclusions, independent of this receptor: Significantly higher TCR diversity (inverse Simpson) was observed in tumor tissue than in normal lung tissue (around 450 vs 150, P = 0.0075, Mann-Whitney U test). Because peripheral blood was not sequenced, the blood TCRbeta repertoires of the lung cancer patients in the study went unexamined. Neither the sequencing platform nor unique molecular identifiers are mentioned in the methods. The top 100 clones made up a significantly larger cumulative share of the repertoire in normal lung than in tumor tissue. TCR diversity was significantly higher in younger patients, and higher tumor TCR diversity was associated with shorter overall and disease-free survival. The cohort had only about 16 patients, and the authors noted that larger samples and more detailed clinical data are needed.

The CDR3 goes from the cysteine to the phenylalanine over 17 residues. Of the read, only the CDR3 DNA is kept; its 51 bases are in frame from base 1. CDR1 SEHNR and CDR2 FQNEAQ are derived from the germline V gene (reference sequence). Library prep was done by multiplex PCR. Sequencing used an Illumina HiSeq 2500. TCRbeta libraries were built by three rounds of nested PCR using primers (Table S4), following protocols modified from ARM-PCR. Before sequencing, PCR products of 200-500 bp were excised from the gel and purified with the QIAquick gel extraction kit. Processing in the source paper ran as follows. Reads were cleaned using Trimmomatic, were merged into complete CDR3 sequences using FLASH, and were assigned to V(D)J germline segments using MiTCR. Clonal diversity was computed as the inverse Simpson's index with VDJtools. A read counted as productive if the sequence was in-frame and lacked a premature stop codon. The public sequencing data were trimmed at Q25 with fastp and processed into clonotypes with MiXCR by TCRdb, which kept only in-frame beta chains. Here each entry gathers all rows of one CDR3 protein and keeps the most common genes and DNA. The V and J calls were not made by the authors but by TCRdb's processing. The sample table shows 100,000 to 150,000 distinct CDR3 sequences, and approximately 66% are seen once. The ten largest clones represent roughly 13% of the sample.

Worth noting for this clonotype: No antigen is known for it. One end of the junction is discordant with germline, which a read error may explain.

Bulk unsorted tissue served as the source for RNA extraction, and RNA quality was assessed using a NanoDrop ND-1000 and an Agilent 2100. All donors had newly diagnosed lung cancer, had not received prior chemotherapy, and were admitted for thoracic surgery in China between August and November 2014. Patients who had received previous radiotherapy or chemotherapy, or who had another concurrent cancer, were excluded from the study. Pieces of surgical tissue measuring 1-2 cm3 were kept in RNAlater solution and held at -80 degrees C until needed. The sequencing input was lung tumor tissue. The receptor comes from a man between 25 and 39 years old with non-small cell lung cancer. The chain employs TRBV7-9 and TRBJ2-1, and 8 bases in between align with TRBD2. Here is the DNA: TGTGCCAGCTGCTCCCGACTAGCGCGAGGATCCTACAATAAGCAGTTCTTC. The translation is CASCSRLARGSYNKQFF.